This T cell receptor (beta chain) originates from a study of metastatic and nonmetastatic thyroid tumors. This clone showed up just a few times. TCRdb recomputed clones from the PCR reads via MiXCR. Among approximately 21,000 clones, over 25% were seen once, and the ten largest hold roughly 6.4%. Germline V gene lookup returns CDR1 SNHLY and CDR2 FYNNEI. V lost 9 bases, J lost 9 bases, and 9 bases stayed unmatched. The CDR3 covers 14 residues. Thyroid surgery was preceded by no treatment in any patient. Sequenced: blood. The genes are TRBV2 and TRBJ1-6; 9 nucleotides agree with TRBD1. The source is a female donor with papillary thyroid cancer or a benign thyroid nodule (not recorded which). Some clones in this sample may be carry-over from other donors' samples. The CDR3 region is CASSWTGEGSPLHF. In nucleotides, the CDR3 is TGTGCCAGTAGTTGGACAGGGGAGGGTTCACCCCTCCACTTT.